A selection of T cell receptor beta chains follows, all from one sample in a study of control samples from healthy donors and cancer patients. Clones were sequenced by immunoSEQ multiplex PCR, and TCRdb holds only the in-frame ones, with some missing. The sample has more than 95,000 clones; approximately 93% are singletons. The sequenced material came from blood. These receptor sequences come from a man aged 18 to 30 in good health. Both conserved end residues are part of each CDR3.

v_gene,CDR3aa
TRBV27,CASSLSGTGKQFF
TRBV25-1,CASSGRGANEKLFF
TRBV11-2,CASSLVAVGAYEQYF
TRBV11-2,CASSFTGGGYYEQYF
TRBV9,CASSVAGDSYNEQFF
TRBV5-6,CASSRQANQPQHF
TRBV29-1,CSVRTSGYYEQYF
TRBV9,CASSAQQVGMGEQYF
TRBV5-1,CASSLLGLSGNTIYF
TRBV6-1,CASSESASYGYTF
TRBV13,CASSLGGDSYEQYF
TRBV4-3,CASSQDGTGNTGELFF
TRBV7-9,CASSGSLTRIPDEQFF
TRBV10-3,CAISPQTIGNTIYF